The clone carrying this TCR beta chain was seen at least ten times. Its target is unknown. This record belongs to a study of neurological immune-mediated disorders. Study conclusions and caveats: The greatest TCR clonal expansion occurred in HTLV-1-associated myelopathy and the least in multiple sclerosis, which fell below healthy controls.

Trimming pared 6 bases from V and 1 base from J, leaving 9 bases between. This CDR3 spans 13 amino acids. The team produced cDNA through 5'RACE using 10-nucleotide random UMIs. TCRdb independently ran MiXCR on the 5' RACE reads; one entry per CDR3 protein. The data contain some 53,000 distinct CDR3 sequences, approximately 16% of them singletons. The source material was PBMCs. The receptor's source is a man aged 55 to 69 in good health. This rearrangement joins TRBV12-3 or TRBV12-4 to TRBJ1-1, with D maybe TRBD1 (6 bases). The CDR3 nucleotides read TGTGCCAGCAGATCCAGGGGGAACACTGAAGCTTTCTTT. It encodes CASRSRGNTEAFF.